This TCR beta chain emerged from a study of OX40 agonist ivuxolimab in advanced cancers. Study-level information: Each patient was given ivuxolimab into a vein every 2 weeks, at 0.01 to 10 mg/kg. The dose-escalation cohort was around 83% male, with a mean age of around 60 years, ranging roughly 20 to 80. Study-level points and caveats: The CD4+ and CD8+ T cells in the blood had expanded clonally by week 6 at 0.1 to 3.0 mg/kg.

In the case of this clone: Its antigen remains unknown.

Patients with autoimmune history or systemic immunosuppression were excluded. CDR3 size: 18 residues. CDR1 is ENHRY and CDR2 is SYGVKD in the germline V gene. Deletions cut 4 bases from V and 0 bases from J, with 21 bases between. Measured with immunoSEQ multiplex PCR; TCRdb has only the in-frame clones, and not every one. The repertoire consists of approximately 50,000 clones, with over 80% occurring once and the leading ten covering 3.5% to 4%. This material consisted of CD4+ or CD8+ T cells sorted from blood, taken in a trial of the OX40 agonist ivuxolimab. This TCR derives from an adult with an advanced solid tumor such as melanoma, head and neck, liver or kidney cancer. The V call is TRBV10-3, the J call TRBJ1-2; the D gene is possibly TRBD1 (5 bases). CDR3 DNA: TGTGCCATCAGTGCCCGATCAACAGGAGTCCAAACTAACTATGGCTACACCTTC. This codes for CAISARSTGVQTNYGYTF.